The 22 T cell receptor beta chains reported below all come from one sample, sequenced in a study of T cell changes during pregnancy in multiple sclerosis. Assay used: immunoSEQ multiplex PCR; TCRdb lists only in-frame clones, some missing. The repertoire holds nearly 60,000 clones, with 91% as singletons. This material consisted of CD4+ T cells from peripheral blood mononuclear cells, taken after pregnancy. The receptors were gathered from a female donor in good health, enrolled as a control in a pregnancy study.

V is TRBV7-3 and J is TRBJ2-3; 8 nucleotides align to TRBD2. After removal of 4 bases from V and 3 bases from J, the junction contained 3 bases not matched to a gene. The germline CDR1 and CDR2 sequences are SGHTA and FQGTGA. The CDR3 is 14 residues long. This chain's CDR3 is CASSSLAATDTQYF. The CDR3 bases are TGTGCCAGCAGCTCACTAGCGGCGACAGATACGCAGTATTTT.

The V gene is TRBV12-5, the J gene TRBJ1-5; TRBD1 matches at 7 bases. V dropped 6 bases and J dropped 3; count of bases not matched to a gene: 5. Germline V CDR1 and CDR2: LGHNT, FRNRAP. The CDR3 has 14 residues. Written as DNA, the CDR3 is TGTGCTAGTGGGCAGGGGGTCGACAATCAGCCCCAGCATTTT. It is translated as CASGQGVDNQPQHF.

The chain has TRBV2 and TRBJ2-5; 7 nucleotides agree with TRBD2. The CDR3 length is 13 residues. CDR1 SNHLY and CDR2 FYNNEI come from the germline V gene. V lost 3 bases to trimming and J lost 5 bases; unmatched junction nucleotides: 3. The CDR3 loop is CASSEGSGETQYF. CDR3 bases: TGTGCCAGCAGTGAGGGTAGCGGGGAGACCCAGTACTTC.

The chain employs TRBV11-3 and TRBJ2-1; 11 bases line up with TRBD2. The CDR3 has 15 amino acids. Per the germline V gene, CDR1 is SGHNT and CDR2 is YENEEA. V was clipped by 3 bases and J by 10 bases; unmatched bases: 8. The CDR3 DNA reads as TGTGCCAGCAGCTTCAGACTAGCGGGGAATCTGGAGCAGTTCTTC. Protein: CASSFRLAGNLEQFF.

The chain uses TRBV7-9 and TRBJ1-5; D not certain. V lost 8 bases to trimming and J lost 2 bases, with 10 bases between them. Germline V gene sequence: CDR1 SEHNR, CDR2 FQNEAQ (reference sequence). The CDR3 runs 13 residues. The CDR3 protein is CASSYTGNQPQHF. CDR3 DNA: TGTGCCAGCTCCTACACAGGCAATCAGCCCCAGCATTTT. The variable domain in full, completed from reference TRBV7-9 and TRBJ1-5, reads DTGVSQNPRHKITKRGQNVTFRCDPISEHNRLYWYRQTLGQGPEFLTYFQNEAQLEKSRLLSDRFSAERPKGSFSTLEIQRTEQGDSAMYLCASSYTGNQPQHFGDGTRLSIL.

The V gene is TRBV18, the J gene TRBJ2-1; D not resolved. The germline CDR1 and CDR2 sequences are KGHSH and LQKENI. The V end was cut by 3 bases, the J end by 0 bases, with 6 bases between. The CDR3 is made up of 14 amino acids. Written as DNA, the CDR3 is TGTGCCAGCTCACCCGGGTCCTCCTACAATGAGCAGTTCTTC. It translates to CASSPGSSYNEQFF.

V is TRBV19 and J is TRBJ1-5; perhaps TRBD1 as D (5 bases). Germline CDR1 LNHDA, CDR2 SQIVND (reference sequence). CDR3 length equals 16 residues. V lost 5 bases and J 3 bases, leaving 17 bases between the germline ends. Here the CDR3 DNA reads TGTGCCAGTAGTTCCCGCTCGACAGAATTCAATCAGCCCCAGCATTTT. Residues: CASSSRSTEFNQPQHF. The full variable domain, rest sourced from reference TRBV19 and TRBJ1-5, is DGGITQSPKYLFRKEGQNVTLSCEQNLNHDAMYWYRQDPGQGLRLIYYSQIVNDFQKGDIAEGYSVSREKKESFPLTVTSAQKNPTAFYLCASSSRSTEFNQPQHFGDGTRLSIL.

The chain combines TRBV12-5 with TRBJ2-6; TRBD1 agrees at 7 bases. The CDR3 runs to 16 residues. V was clipped by 6 bases and J by 0 bases; unmatched bases: 5. Germline CDR1 is LGHNT and CDR2 is FRNRAP. This CDR3 reads CASGLWTGSGANVLTF. The CDR3 coding sequence is TGTGCTAGTGGCCTCTGGACAGGCTCTGGGGCCAACGTCCTGACTTTC.

The rearrangement joins TRBV5-1 to TRBJ2-5, with 11 bases lining up with TRBD2. V shed 4 bases and J 3 bases; nucleotides not matched to a gene: 8. The germline gives CDR1 SGHRS, CDR2 YFSETQ. The CDR3 runs 16 residues. The CDR3 is CASSPGVAGGEETQYF. CDR3 DNA sequence: TGCGCCAGCAGCCCCGGAGTAGCGGGGGGGGAAGAGACCCAGTACTTC. Variable domain in full (rest from reference TRBV5-1 and TRBJ2-5): KAGVTQTPRYLIKTRGQQVTLSCSPISGHRSVSWYQQTPGQGLQFLFEYFSETQRNKGNFPGRFSGRQFSNSRSEMNVSTLELGDSALYLCASSPGVAGGEETQYFGPGTRLLVL.

The chain combines TRBV5-4 with TRBJ2-2, with 9 positions matching TRBD2. Germline V gene data show CDR1 as SGHNT and CDR2 as YYREEE (reference sequence). V lost 4 bases, J lost 5 bases, and 15 bases stayed unmatched. The CDR3 consists of 18 residues. Here the CDR3 DNA reads TGTGCCAGCAGCCCCGGCGGTGCGGGGGGGCCAGAAACCGGGGAGCTGTTTTTT. It specifies CASSPGGAGGPETGELFF.

CDR3 loop: CASSNYRGFTEAFF. For the CDR3, the DNA is TGTGCCAGCAGCAATTACAGGGGGTTCACTGAAGCTTTCTTT. This rearrangement joins TRBV4-2 to TRBJ1-1; 8 positions match TRBD1. V lost 5 bases, J lost 4 bases, and 6 bases stayed unmatched. CDR1 LGHNA and CDR2 YNFKEQ come from the germline V gene. CDR3 length equals 14 residues.

V and J are TRBV5-3 and TRBJ1-1; a weak D match, TRBD1 (5 bases). Being an ORF, TRBV5-3 has a function that is uncertain. Deletions cut 5 bases from V and 1 base from J, with 9 bases between. The CDR3 runs 13 residues. CDR3 in amino acids: CARSSTGNTEAFF. The CDR3 DNA sequence: TGTGCCAGAAGTTCCACAGGGAACACTGAAGCTTTCTTT.

The chain combines TRBV7-2 with TRBJ1-2, with D possibly matching TRBD1 (5 bases). This CDR3 region has 15 residues. Per germline, CDR1 SGHTA and CDR2 FQGNSA. V was clipped by 1 base and J by 8 bases, with 17 bases between them. For the CDR3, the DNA is TGTGCCAGCAGCTTAGAATTGCCGAGCCCAGGGGGCTACACCTTC. Amino acids: CASSLELPSPGGYTF.

The rearrangement links TRBV2 to TRBJ2-1; 13 bases are shared with TRBD2. The CDR3 loop spans 15 amino acids. V shed 2 bases and J 8 bases; nucleotides not matched to a gene: 3. Looked up from germline, CDR1 is SNHLY and CDR2 is FYNNEI. CDR3 coding DNA: TGTGCCAGCAGTGAAAGGACTAGCGGGGGCGATGAGCAGTTCTTC. This sequence encodes CASSERTSGGDEQFF.

V gene TRBV27 combines with J gene TRBJ2-1; maybe TRBD1 (6 bases). This CDR3 has 15 residues. CDR1 MNHEY and CDR2 SMNVEV come from the germline V gene (reference sequence). With 2 bases removed from V and 6 bases from J, the gap between germline ends came to 14 bases. This chain's CDR3 is CASSLVGRGINEQFF. The DNA of the CDR3 is TGTGCCAGCAGTTTAGTCGGCAGGGGTATCAATGAGCAGTTCTTC.

The chain combines TRBV6-1 with TRBJ2-7, with a weak D call TRBD2 (6 bases). Germline V CDR1 and CDR2: MNHNS, SASEGT. Between the trimmed V and J ends, which lost 1 base and 6 bases, there was a span of 10 bases. The length of the CDR3 is 13 residues. CDR3: CASSEDWGGEQYF. CDR3 bases: TGTGCCAGCAGTGAAGACTGGGGAGGCGAGCAGTACTTC.

This clone was found once. The CDR3 region is CAWTPLGTGGYEQYF. The CDR3 nucleotides are TGTGCCTGGACTCCCTTGGGGACAGGGGGTTACGAGCAGTACTTC. This sequence joins TRBV30 and TRBJ2-7; TRBD1 aligns across 11 bases. CDR1 and CDR2 from the germline V gene are GTSNPN and SVGIG (reference sequence). The V segment lost 4 bases and the J segment 4 bases; nucleotides outside the gene matches: 9. The CDR3 is made up of 15 amino acids.

This clone was counted a single time. The chain has TRBV12-5 and TRBJ2-1, with D possibly TRBD2 on 6 matching bases. The germline CDR1 and CDR2 sequences are LGHNT and FRNRAP. The ends were cut back, 2 bases at V and 12 bases at J, with 20 bases in the middle. The CDR3 is 15 residues long. CDR3 sequence (DNA): TGTGCTAGTGGTTTGCCCCGACTAGGTGTAAGCGGGCAGTTCTTC. Protein: CASGLPRLGVSGQFF.

J is TRBJ1-5 and V is TRBV9; D is perhaps TRBD1 (5 bases). This CDR3 has 14 residues. The germline gives CDR1 SGDLS, CDR2 YYNGEE. Trimming left V 0 bases short and J 6 bases short, with 10 bases between. This chain's CDR3 is CASSVAGGVQPQHF. The CDR3 DNA follows: TGTGCCAGCAGCGTAGCTGGAGGGGTTCAGCCCCAGCATTTT.

Concerning this clone: A read error may account for a junction end that differs from germline. The CDR3 nucleotides are TGCAGCGTTGCTCCCTGGACAGGGGGCAATGGAAAACTGTTTTTT. Encoded protein: CSVAPWTGGNGKLFF. The V call is TRBV29-1, the J call TRBJ1-4; 11 positions agree with TRBD1. The germline gives CDR1 SQVTM, CDR2 ANQGSEA. This CDR3 is 15 amino acids long.

The gene calls are TRBV11-3 and TRBJ2-3, with D unclear. Germline V lookup: CDR1 SGHNT, CDR2 YENEEA. V gave up 3 bases and J gave up 2 bases, with 15 bases separating them. The CDR3 contains 16 residues. CDR3 in amino acids: CASSFSEIGYTDTQYF. CDR3 in DNA: TGTGCCAGCAGCTTTTCTGAGATTGGTTACACAGATACGCAGTATTTT. Using reference TRBV11-3 and TRBJ2-3 for the parts outside the CDR3, the full variable domain is EAGVVQSPRYKIIEKKQPVAFWCNPISGHNTLYWYLQNLGQGPELLIRYENEEAVDDSQLPKDRFSAERLKGVDSTLKIQPAELGDSAVYLCASSFSEIGYTDTQYFGPGTRLTVL.

The chain links TRBV19 to TRBJ1-1, with D possibly matching TRBD1 (5 bases). The CDR3 sequence is 14 residues long. CDR1 is LNHDA and CDR2 is SQIVND in the germline V gene (reference sequence). V was clipped by 7 bases and J by 6 bases, with 18 bases between them. The CDR3 loop reads CASIRGDRGAEAFF. In DNA, the CDR3 is TGTGCCAGTATCCGGGGGGATCGGGGCGCTGAAGCTTTCTTT.